The rows below give T cell receptor beta chains drawn from one sample of a study of T cell responses to AZD1222 COVID-19 vaccine. Produced via immunoSEQ multiplex PCR; TCRdb's table is partial and in-frame only. The sample consists of more than 110,000 clones, 85% to 95% of them appearing once. The sample was peripheral blood, taken on day 0 of AZD1222 vaccination. The receptors shown here come from an adult in good health. Each CDR3 is given with its conserved first and last residue. Fields, in order: CDR3 length, V gene, clone size, J gene, D gene, CDR3 DNA, CDR3 protein. D genes are given only for firm matches. A clone size is listed for some rows: how often the clone was seen (once, few, many), or a class if it is expanded.

13	TRBV11-2	NA	TRBJ1-6	NA	TGTGCCAGCAGCTTAAGGGGCGGCTCACCCCTCCACTTT	CASSLRGGSPLHF
15	TRBV11-2	NA	TRBJ2-5	NA	TGTGCCAGCAGCTTAGTCTTGGATAAGTGGGAGACCCAGTACTTC	CASSLVLDKWETQYF
16	TRBV24-1	once	TRBJ2-3	TRBD2	TGTGCCACCAGTGACCGACTAGCGGGGAGCACAGATACGCAGTATTTT	CATSDRLAGSTDTQYF
16	TRBV11-3	NA	TRBJ2-5	NA	TGTGCCAGCAGCTTAGGTACAGGGCGCGCTCAGGAGACCCAGTACTTC	CASSLGTGRAQETQYF
19	TRBV14	NA	TRBJ2-1	TRBD2	TGTGCCAGCAGCCCCTTCTGGAGCACCGGGACTAGGGCTTACAATGAGCAGTTCTTC	CASSPFWSTGTRAYNEQFF
17	TRBV7-8	NA	TRBJ2-3	TRBD2	TGTGCCAGCAGCTCAAGACGGGCGGGAGGCTCCACAGATACGCAGTATTTT	CASSSRRAGGSTDTQYF
15	TRBV2	NA	TRBJ2-1	TRBD2	TGTGCCATCAAGCAGCGGGAAACTAGCGTTCCTGAGCAGTTCTTC	CAIKQRETSVPEQFF
15	TRBV27	NA	TRBJ2-5	TRBD1	TGTGCCAGCAGTCCCGCAACAGGGGCGAGGGAGACCCAGTACTTC	CASSPATGARETQYF
16	TRBV29-1	NA	TRBJ2-2	TRBD1	TGCAGCGTTGAAGATCCCCAGGGGGCAGGGGCCGGGGAGCTGTTTTTT	CSVEDPQGAGAGELFF
14	TRBV19	NA	TRBJ1-5	NA	TGTGCCAGTAGGGAAGGGCTGAGCAATCAGCCCCAGCATTTT	CASREGLSNQPQHF
15	TRBV21-1	NA	TRBJ1-3	NA	TGTGCCAGCAGCAATGACAGCACCTCTGGAAACACCATATATTTT	CASSNDSTSGNTIYF
17	TRBV4-1	NA	TRBJ1-1	TRBD1	TGCGCCAGCAGTAAGACTACCGGGACAGGGGGCAGCACTGAAGCTTTCTTT	CASSKTTGTGGSTEAFF
14	TRBV3-1/TRBV3-2	NA	TRBJ2-3	TRBD1	TGTGCCAGCAGGGGGACAGGGGGGCCAGATACGCAGTATTTT	CASRGTGGPDTQYF
15	TRBV6-5	NA	TRBJ1-2	TRBD1	TGTGCCAGCAGCCGCGTAACAGGGGGGTACTATGGCTACACCTTC	CASSRVTGGYYGYTF
14	TRBV28	NA	TRBJ1-2	TRBD1	TGTGCCAGCAGACGTACAGGGGGCGCAGAAGGCTACACCTTC	CASRRTGGAEGYTF
13	TRBV4-2	NA	TRBJ2-7	NA	TGTGCCAGCAGCCACCTCAGAGAGGAGGAGCAGTACTTC	CASSHLREEEQYF
13	TRBV6-1	NA	TRBJ1-3	NA	TGTGCCAGCAGTGAAGCCCCCGGAAACACCATATATTTT	CASSEAPGNTIYF
15	TRBV19	NA	TRBJ2-2	NA	TGTGCCAGTAGTAGCGGGACGGAGAACACCGGGGAGCTGTTTTTT	CASSSGTENTGELFF
17	TRBV19	NA	TRBJ1-2	TRBD1	TGTGCCAGTAGTCCCCACGACAGGGGGTTTACTAACTATGGCTACACCTTC	CASSPHDRGFTNYGYTF
13	TRBV30	NA	TRBJ1-1	TRBD1	TGTGCCTGGGGACAAACAGGGGACACTGAAGCTTTCTTT	CAWGQTGDTEAFF
13	TRBV10-2	NA	TRBJ2-5	NA	TGCGCCACCTTGAGGGACCCCCACGAGACCCAGTACTTC	CATLRDPHETQYF
11	TRBV29-1	NA	TRBJ1-2	NA	TGCAGCGTTCTCAGGGACGATGGCTACACCTTC	CSVLRDDGYTF
16	TRBV5-1	NA	TRBJ2-7	TRBD1	TGCGCCAGCAGCTTGACTCGACAGGGTCTATCCTACGAGCAGTACTTC	CASSLTRQGLSYEQYF
16	TRBV4-1	NA	TRBJ2-1	TRBD1	TGCGCCAGCAGCCAAGATCCAGGGGGCTCCTACAATGAGCAGTTCTTC	CASSQDPGGSYNEQFF
14	TRBV7-2	NA	TRBJ1-2	NA	TGTGCCAGCAGCCTATCGAGCGACAGCTATGGCTACACCTTC	CASSLSSDSYGYTF